This TCR beta chain was profiled in a study of T cell responses to AZD1222 COVID-19 vaccine listed by TCRdb under 2021. With respect to the entire study: Because spike-specific TCR depth and breadth did not differ between the two schedules, AZD1222 recipients who got a second dose at roughly 4 weeks were pooled with those who got a second dose at roughly 12 weeks. A total of just over 230 trial participants underwent TCR sequencing, of whom 200 to 220 received two doses of AZD1222 and roughly 25 received two doses of the MenACWY control vaccine. Trial participants were enrolled into age subgroups of 18-55, 56-69 and 70-plus years, which contained about 150, 27 and 61 TCR-sequenced participants, respectively.

The CDR3 goes from the cysteine to the phenylalanine over 11 residues. Kept here is only the CDR3 DNA, which spans 33 bases and is read in frame from base 1. CDR1 and CDR2 are read off the germline V gene (reference sequence) as MNHNY and SVGAGI. The trim is 0 bases for V and 9 bases for J, with a gap of 3 bases between the germline ends. The CDR3 regions of human TCRbeta chains were analyzed by immunosequencing. The study's processing was this. TCRs in the repertoires were matched against a reference library of SARS-CoV-2-specific TCRs that had been generated with the MIRA antigen-specificity platform. Breadth was defined as the fraction of unique TCRs that were SARS-CoV-2-associated, and depth was defined as the fraction of total T cells that were SARS-CoV-2-associated. Using the MIRA data, every spike-specific TCR was mapped to the spike region that the TCR reacted to and assigned to either a CD4 or a CD8 class. Log10-transformed breadth and depth values were compared by one-way ANOVA with Sidak's multiple comparisons tests. The table comes from immuneACCESS by way of TCRdb, which keeps in-frame sequences with V and J called. Part of the clones is missing from these tables; in studies checked, under half for an unresolved V gene and the rest for unknown reasons. V, J and clone size reflect that table, while D and trimming were determined from the DNA. Recorded for this sample are some 96,000 clones; 80% to 90% of them occurred a single time. Clones ranked in the top ten supply more than 15% of the sample.

Per the publication, the time point label means: baseline before first vaccination. Vaccinee samples were obtained from the UK trials COV001 and COV002, which included a single-blind randomized controlled phase 2/3 trial of AZD1222 (ChAdOx1 nCoV-19) in healthy adults. For TCRbeta chain sequencing, PBMC samples were collected from trial participants at day 0 and at day 28 after the second dose. Results and caveats for the whole study, not just this receptor: After two AZD1222 doses, spike-specific TCR breadth and depth were significantly higher than at day 0 and than in MenACWY recipients. Vaccine-associated CD4 TCRs spanned the whole spike protein, with dominant responses in regions 160-218 and 743-854. No day 14 peak-response samples were available, so repertoires were characterized only after the peak T cell response. Reportedly, almost half of the unique spike-specific TCRs recognized epitopes lying outside the regions that are mutated in the B.1.351 and B.1.1.7 variants. Conclusions about previously exposed vaccinees are limited, since just five or six AZD1222 recipients were seropositive for SARS-CoV-2 at baseline. Participants were mostly white British and included more females than males, and it was suggested by the authors that clonal diversity may have been underestimated. The 56-69-year group was small, and its depth increase did not reach significance, likely because of low power.

With respect to this clone: Its antigen target is currently unknown. Within one base of it there is no much larger clone, and no base qualities were kept.

The sequencing used peripheral blood, collected on day 0 of AZD1222 vaccination. The sequence derives from an adult in good health. The rearrangement joined TRBV6-6 to TRBJ2-1, with the D gene not confidently named. The CDR3 region has the sequence CASSYSGEQFF. The nucleotide sequence reads TGTGCCAGCAGTTACTCGGGTGAGCAGTTCTTC.